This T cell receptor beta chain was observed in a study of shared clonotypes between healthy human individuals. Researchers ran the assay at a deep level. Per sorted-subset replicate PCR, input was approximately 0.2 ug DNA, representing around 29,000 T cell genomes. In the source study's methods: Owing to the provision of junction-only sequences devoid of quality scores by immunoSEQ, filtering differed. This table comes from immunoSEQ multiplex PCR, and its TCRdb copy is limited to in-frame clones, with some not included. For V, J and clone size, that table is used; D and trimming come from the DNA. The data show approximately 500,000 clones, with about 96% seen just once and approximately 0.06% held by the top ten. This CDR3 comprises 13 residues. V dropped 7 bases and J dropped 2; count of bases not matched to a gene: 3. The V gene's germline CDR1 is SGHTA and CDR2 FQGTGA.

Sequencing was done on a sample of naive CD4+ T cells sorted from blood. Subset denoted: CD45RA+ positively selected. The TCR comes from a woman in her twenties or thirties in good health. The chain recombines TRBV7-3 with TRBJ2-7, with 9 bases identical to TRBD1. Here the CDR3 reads CASTGTGTYEQYF. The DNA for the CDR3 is TGTGCCAGCACCGGGACAGGGACCTACGAGCAGTACTTC.